This T cell receptor (beta chain) was identified during a study of identical twins. Overall study findings and caveats: Within monozygotic twins, out-of-frame TCR alpha sharing was underestimated by the models.

Germline assignment: CDR1 DFQATT and CDR2 SNEGSKA (reference sequence). The CDR3 sequence is 11 residues long. V lost 6 bases to trimming and J lost 3 bases, with 8 bases between them. Concerning this clonotype itself: The antigen remains undetermined.

MiXCR, run by TCRdb on the 5' RACE reads, gives a single entry per CDR3 protein. This sample has approximately 700,000 distinct CDR3 sequences; about 18% occur once, and the top ten carry 13%. This same sample was also taken into another study, of T cells expressing NK-cell markers.

The TCR originated in a woman younger than 30 in good health. The V call is TRBV20-1, the J call TRBJ1-2; D call uncertain. The sequencing sample was made of PBMCs. Here the CDR3 reads CSAQIDYGYTF. In DNA form, the CDR3 reads TGCAGTGCCCAAATTGACTATGGCTACACCTTC.